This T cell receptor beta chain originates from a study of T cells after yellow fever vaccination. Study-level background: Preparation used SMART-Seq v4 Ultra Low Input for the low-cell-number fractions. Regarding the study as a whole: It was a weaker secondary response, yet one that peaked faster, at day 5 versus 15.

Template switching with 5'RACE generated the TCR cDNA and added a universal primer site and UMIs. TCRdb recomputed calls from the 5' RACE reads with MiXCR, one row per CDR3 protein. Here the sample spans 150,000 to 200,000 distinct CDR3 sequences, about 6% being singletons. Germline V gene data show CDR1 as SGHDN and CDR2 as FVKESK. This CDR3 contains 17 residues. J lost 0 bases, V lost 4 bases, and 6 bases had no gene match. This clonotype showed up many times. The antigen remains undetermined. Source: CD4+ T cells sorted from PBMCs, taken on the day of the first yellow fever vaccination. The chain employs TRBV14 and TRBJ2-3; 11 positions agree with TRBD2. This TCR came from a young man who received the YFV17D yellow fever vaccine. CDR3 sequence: CASSRRLAGRSTDTQYF. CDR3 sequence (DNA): TGTGCCAGCAGCCGGCGACTAGCGGGGCGTAGCACAGATACGCAGTATTTT.